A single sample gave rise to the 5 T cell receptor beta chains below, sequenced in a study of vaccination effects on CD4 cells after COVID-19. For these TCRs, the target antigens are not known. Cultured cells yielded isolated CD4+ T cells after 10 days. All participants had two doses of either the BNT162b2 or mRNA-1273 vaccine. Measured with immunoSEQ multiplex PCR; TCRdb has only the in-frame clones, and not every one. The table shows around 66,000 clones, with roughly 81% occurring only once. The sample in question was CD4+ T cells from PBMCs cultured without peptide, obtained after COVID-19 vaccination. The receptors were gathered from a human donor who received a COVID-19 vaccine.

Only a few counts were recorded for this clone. The CDR3 DNA follows: TGCGCCAGCAGCCAAACGGACAGACGCACTGAAGCTTTCTTT. Amino acids: CASSQTDRRTEAFF. J is TRBJ1-1 and V is TRBV4-1; a weak D match, TRBD1 (6 bases). The V gene lost 2 bases and the J gene lost 4 bases, with 11 bases spanning the gap. Germline CDR1 MGHRA, CDR2 YSYEKL. The CDR3 contains 14 residues.

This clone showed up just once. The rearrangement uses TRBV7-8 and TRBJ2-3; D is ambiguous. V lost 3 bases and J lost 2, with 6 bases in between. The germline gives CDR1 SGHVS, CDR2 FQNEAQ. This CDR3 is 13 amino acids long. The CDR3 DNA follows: TGTGCCAGCAGCTTTTGGAACACAGATACGCAGTATTTT. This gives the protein CASSFWNTDTQYF.

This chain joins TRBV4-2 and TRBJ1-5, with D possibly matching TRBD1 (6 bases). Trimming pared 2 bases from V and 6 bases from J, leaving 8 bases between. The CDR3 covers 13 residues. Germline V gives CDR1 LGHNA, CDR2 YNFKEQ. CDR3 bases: TGTGCCAGCAGCCAACAGGGGAGTCAGCCCCAGCATTTT. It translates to CASSQQGSQPQHF.

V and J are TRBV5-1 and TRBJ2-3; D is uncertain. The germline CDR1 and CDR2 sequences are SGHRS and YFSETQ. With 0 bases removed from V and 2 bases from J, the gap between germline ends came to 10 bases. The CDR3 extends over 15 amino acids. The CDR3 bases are TGCGCCAGCAGCTTGGCCTCCGGGTCCACAGATACGCAGTATTTT. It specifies CASSLASGSTDTQYF.

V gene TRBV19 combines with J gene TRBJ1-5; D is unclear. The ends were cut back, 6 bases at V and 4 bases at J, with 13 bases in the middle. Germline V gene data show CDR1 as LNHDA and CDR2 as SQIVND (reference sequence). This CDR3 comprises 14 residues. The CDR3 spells CASSRVVRNQPQHF. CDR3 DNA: TGTGCCAGTAGCCGGGTAGTCAGGAATCAGCCCCAGCATTTT.